The 24 T cell receptor beta chains presented below share a single source sample, sequenced in a study of T cells in Graves' hyperthyroidism and ophthalmopathy. Authors of the study amplified TCR beta CDR3 regions from RNA transcripts. TCR CDR3 underwent first-round RT-PCR with the HTBI primer set. TCRdb itself ran the multiplex PCR reads through MiXCR, one entry per CDR3 protein. The sample records about 580,000 distinct CDR3 sequences, about 45% being singletons. Sequenced material: peripheral blood or thyroid tissue (not recorded which). Every receptor here comes from a woman aged 18-35 years with Graves' hyperthyroidism.

The rearrangement uses TRBV3-1 and TRBJ2-7; 13 bases fit TRBD2. This CDR3 is 18 amino acids long. CDR1 is LGHDT and CDR2 is YNNKEL in the germline V gene (reference sequence). V lost 3 bases to trimming and J lost 1 base; unmatched junction nucleotides: 9. The CDR3 protein is CASSQQGTSGTKSYEQYF. The CDR3 DNA is TGTGCCAGCAGCCAGCAAGGGACTAGCGGGACTAAGTCCTACGAGCAGTACTTC.

J is TRBJ2-5 and V is TRBV5-6; D gene uncertain. CDR1 SGHDT and CDR2 YYEEEE come from the germline V gene. This CDR3 spans 12 amino acids. Trimming left V 0 bases short and J 5 bases short, with 5 bases between. CDR3 in DNA: TGTGCCAGCAGCTTGGCTATGGAGACCCAGTACTTC. Amino acids: CASSLAMETQYF.

The rearrangement links TRBV20-1 to TRBJ1-4; tentatively, D is TRBD1 (5 bases). The CDR3 extends over 13 amino acids. Trimming pared 2 bases from V and 4 bases from J, leaving 8 bases between. Germline V gene sequence: CDR1 DFQATT, CDR2 SNEGSKA (reference sequence). The CDR3, as DNA: TGCAGTGCTAGATCCGGGGGTAATGAAAAACTGTTTTTT. This sequence encodes CSARSGGNEKLFF.

This clonotype was detected once. A much larger clone is a single base away; this may be a read error. The chain is built from TRBV5-1 and TRBJ2-5; TRBD2 is a possible D gene (7 bases). CDR3 length: 15 residues. Germline-derived CDR1 and CDR2 are SGHRS and YFSETQ. V was cut by 4 bases and J by 5 bases, with 18 bases left in between. Written as DNA, the CDR3 is TGCGCCAGCAGCCGAGGGGGGGGGGCGAGTGAGACCCAGTACTTC. It translates to CASSRGGGASETQYF.

This clonotype was counted ten times or more. This rearrangement joins TRBV5-1 to TRBJ1-1; D may be TRBD1 (5 bases). V was trimmed by 5 bases and J by 5 bases, leaving 10 bases between them. This CDR3 is built from 12 residues. CDR1 SGHRS and CDR2 YFSETQ come from the germline V gene. CDR3 nucleotide sequence: TGCGCCAGCAGGGCCGGGGCGACTGAAGCTTTCTTT. Translating it yields CASRAGATEAFF.

V gene TRBV10-2 combines with J gene TRBJ1-2; D gene ambiguous. V was trimmed by 6 bases and J by 3 bases, leaving 14 bases between them. Germline CDR1 WSHSY, CDR2 SAAADI. This CDR3 comprises 14 residues. The DNA for the CDR3 is TGCGCCAGCAGAGACGGGGAAGAAGACTATGGCTACACCTTC. Residues: CASRDGEEDYGYTF.

Worth noting for this clonotype: Possible read error: a much larger clone is one base away. This sequence joins TRBV9 and TRBJ2-7, with D tentatively TRBD1 or TRBD2 (5 bases each). The V gene lost 4 bases and the J gene lost 2 bases, with 16 bases spanning the gap. Germline lookup yields CDR1 SGDLS and CDR2 YYNGEE. The CDR3 extends over 15 amino acids. CDR3 residues: CASSSSGTKPYEQYF. The DNA for the CDR3 is TGTGCCAGCAGCTCATCCGGGACCAAGCCCTACGAGCAGTACTTC. Filled out from reference TRBV9 and TRBJ2-7, the complete variable domain reads DSGVTQTPKHLITATGQRVTLRCSPRSGDLSVYWYQQSLDQGLQFLIQYYNGEERAKGNILERFSAQQFPDLHSELNLSSLELGDSALYFCASSSSGTKPYEQYFGPGTRLTVT.

The chain is built from TRBV10-3 and TRBJ2-7; weak D call: TRBD2 (6 bases). Per the germline V gene, CDR1 is ENHRY and CDR2 is SYGVKD. This CDR3 is 14 amino acids long. Between the trimmed V and J ends, which lost 4 bases and 7 bases, there was a span of 17 bases. The CDR3 sequence is CAISATGVVYEQYF. Here the CDR3 DNA reads TGTGCCATCAGTGCTACGGGAGTGGTCTATGAGCAGTACTTC.

This clonotype occurred many times. This chain connects TRBV6-5 to TRBJ2-5; D might be TRBD1 or TRBD2, each matching 5 bases. The CDR3 runs to 14 residues. V dropped 3 bases and J dropped 5 bases, with 13 bases sitting between them. From germline, CDR1 is MNHEY and CDR2 SVGAGI. The CDR3 nucleotides read TGTGCCAGCAGTTATGGGGGATTGTTGGAGACCCAGTACTTC. This translates into CASSYGGLLETQYF.

The genes are TRBV4-2 and TRBJ2-1; perhaps TRBD1 as D (6 bases). The germline V and J ends were trimmed by 0 bases and 4 bases, with 13 bases remaining between them. The CDR3 spans 16 residues. Germline V gives CDR1 LGHNA, CDR2 YNFKEQ. The CDR3 loop is CASSQDPWDKYNEQFF. CDR3 bases: TGTGCCAGCAGCCAAGATCCGTGGGACAAGTACAATGAGCAGTTCTTC.

The chain uses TRBV9 and TRBJ2-7, with D possibly being TRBD2 (5 bases). V lost 6 bases and J lost 0, with 13 bases in between. Germline-derived CDR1 and CDR2 are SGDLS and YYNGEE. This CDR3 contains 14 residues. The CDR3 here is CASTLGLSSYEQYF. The CDR3 nucleotides read TGTGCCAGCACACTCGGACTTTCCTCCTACGAGCAGTACTTC.

The chain has TRBV7-3 and TRBJ2-2; 11 nucleotides match TRBD2. Trimming removed 6 bases from V and 4 bases from J; junction bases left unmatched: 7. The CDR3 sequence is 16 residues long. Germline values: CDR1 SGHTA, CDR2 FQGTGA. This CDR3 reads CASSEELAGVTGELFF. CDR3 coding DNA: TGTGCCAGCAGTGAAGAACTAGCGGGAGTCACCGGGGAGCTGTTTTTT.

To note about this clonotype: This may arise from a read error, as a much more abundant clone is one base away. The CDR3 does not end in the conserved phenylalanine or tryptophan, so this is likely a read error. V gene TRBV12-3 or TRBV12-4 combines with J gene TRBJ1-5, with D possibly being TRBD1 (5 bases). Trimming took off 4 bases at V and 3 bases at J, with 19 bases between the two ends. The length of the CDR3 is 17 residues. The DNA of the CDR3 is TGTGCCAGCAGTTCCCGGGGACGGCCACCAATCAATCAGCCCCAGCATCTT. It yields the protein CASSSRGRPPINQPQHL.

The table lists this clonotype with many counts. The rearrangement joins TRBV9 to TRBJ2-7; D possibly uses TRBD1 or TRBD2 (6 bases each). This CDR3 comprises 16 residues. Germline V gene data show CDR1 as SGDLS and CDR2 as YYNGEE. The ends were cut back, 3 bases at V and 3 bases at J, with 19 bases in the middle. Here the CDR3 DNA reads TGTGCCAGCAGCGCCCACAGGGAGGTAATGGTCTACGAGCAGTACTTC. It codes for CASSAHREVMVYEQYF.

This chain uses TRBV9 with TRBJ1-1, with 10 bases aligning to TRBD1. The germline V gene has CDR1 SGDLS and CDR2 YYNGEE. The CDR3 runs 12 residues. Unmatched junction bases numbered 4, after V lost 10 bases and J lost 4 bases. In DNA, the CDR3 is TGTGCCTTACGGACAGGGGGCACTGAAGCTTTCTTT. Its protein product is CALRTGGTEAFF.

For the CDR3, the DNA is TGTGCCATCAGCGATCCATCCGGGACACTTAATTATGGCTACACCTTC. This codes for CAISDPSGTLNYGYTF. The V call is TRBV10-3, the J call TRBJ1-2, with a weak D call TRBD1 (6 bases). Trimming shortened V by 6 bases and J by 5 bases, and 22 bases separated the two germline ends. Per germline, CDR1 ENHRY and CDR2 SYGVKD. The CDR3 is made up of 16 amino acids.

The genes are TRBV15 and TRBJ2-7, with TRBD1 identical over 8 bases. Looked up from germline, CDR1 is LNHNV and CDR2 is YYDKDF (reference sequence). This CDR3 region has 15 residues. V shed 3 bases, J shed 2 bases, and the junction held 6 bases outside the gene matches. CDR3 nucleotide sequence: TGTGCCACCAGCAGCCTACTACAGGGGGCCTACGAGCAGTACTTC. Translating gives CATSSLLQGAYEQYF.

This clonotype was observed many times. The V call is TRBV20-1, the J call TRBJ2-5; D unresolved. The CDR3 loop spans 15 amino acids. V lost 1 base to trimming and J lost 5 bases, with 17 bases between them. Looked up from germline, CDR1 is DFQATT and CDR2 is SNEGSKA (reference sequence). Written as DNA, the CDR3 is TGCAGTGCTAGAGCTCCGGCCCTGAGGCTGGAGACCCAGTACTTC. The encoded protein is CSARAPALRLETQYF.

This clonotype was found many times. V and J are TRBV11-2 and TRBJ1-2; 8 nucleotides agree with TRBD1. V was clipped by 3 bases and J by 5 bases; unmatched bases: 2. The CDR3 spans 13 residues. The germline V gene encodes CDR1 SGHAT and CDR2 FQNNGV. As DNA, the CDR3 is TGTGCCAGCAGCTTGGACAGGGTATATGGCTACACCTTC. It specifies CASSLDRVYGYTF.

The chain combines TRBV29-1 with TRBJ1-5; weak D call: TRBD1 (5 bases). CDR1 SQVTM and CDR2 ANQGSEA come from the germline V gene. V was trimmed by 8 bases and J by 7 bases, leaving 12 bases between them. The CDR3 runs 11 residues. In nucleotides, the CDR3 is TGCAGCTTGGGGGGAGGCCAGCCCCAGCATTTT. Translation: CSLGGGQPQHF. Full variable domain (rest looked up from reference TRBV29-1 and TRBJ1-5): SAVISQKPSRDICQRGTSLTIQCQVDSQVTMMFWYRQQPGQSLTLIATANQGSEATYESGFVIDKFPISRPNLTFSTLTVSNMSPEDSSIYLCSLGGGQPQHFGDGTRLSIL.

This clonotype occurred many times. The J gene is TRBJ1-3, the V gene TRBV20-1; D may be TRBD1 (6 bases). Germline CDR1 reads DFQATT; CDR2 reads SNEGSKA (reference sequence). This CDR3 is built from 14 residues. V was pared by 5 bases and J by 4 bases, with 15 bases between. CDR3 nucleotide sequence: TGCAGTGCTTGGGGGGCAGGGGAAGGAAACACCATATATTTT. Its protein is CSAWGAGEGNTIYF.

The table lists this clonotype with many counts. The chain employs TRBV5-1 and TRBJ2-7; weak D call: TRBD2 (5 bases). CDR1 and CDR2 (germline): SGHRS, YFSETQ. The ends were cut back, 1 base at V and 5 bases at J, with 22 bases in the middle. This CDR3 has 17 residues. CDR3 region: CASSLTSFDSRGDEQYF. The DNA for the CDR3 is TGCGCCAGCAGCTTGACTAGTTTTGACTCGCGAGGTGACGAGCAGTACTTC.

This clonotype was seen only once. The chain carries TRBV10-2 and TRBJ1-3; no clear D gene. CDR3 size: 13 residues. V was shortened by 6 bases and J by 4 bases, with 10 bases between the two germline ends. Germline V lookup: CDR1 WSHSY, CDR2 SAAADI. The chain's CDR3 is CASSVPVGNTIYF. The DNA of the CDR3 is TGCGCCAGCAGCGTCCCGGTGGGAAACACCATATATTTT.

The CDR3 bases are TGCAGCGTTGAACCGGGGCAGGAGTACGAGCAGTACTTC. Protein product: CSVEPGQEYEQYF. V is TRBV29-1 and J is TRBJ2-7, with D perhaps TRBD1 or TRBD2 (5 bases each). Germline V gene lookup returns CDR1 SQVTM and CDR2 ANQGSEA. The length of the CDR3 is 13 residues. The V gene lost 2 bases and the J gene lost 4 bases, with 12 bases spanning the gap.